This T cell receptor (beta chain) originates from a study of T cells in localized non-small cell lung cancer. This clone was recorded only once. The table came from immunoSEQ multiplex PCR; TCRdb's copy has only in-frame clones and leaves some out. Here the sample spans around 100,000 clones, roughly 90% being singletons. V was pared by 2 bases and J by 7 bases, with 14 bases between. CDR3 length equals 14 residues. CDR1 and CDR2 from the germline V gene are PRHDT and FYEKMQ (reference sequence). This specimen consisted of peripheral blood, obtained before any cancer treatment. The clonotype was recovered from a man aged 40-75 years with stage I squamous cell lung carcinoma. The chain is built from TRBV13 and TRBJ1-2, with D uncertain. The CDR3, as DNA: TGTGCCAGCAGCTTAACAGCCCGTTCCGGTGGCTACACCTTC. Protein sequence: CASSLTARSGGYTF.